These T cell receptor beta chains were read from a single sample in a study of tumor-infiltrating lymphocytes in primary liver carcinoma. TCRdb redid the calling of the multiplex PCR reads with MiXCR, one entry per CDR3 protein. The top ten hold roughly a fifth of the sample, which has roughly 80,000 distinct CDR3 sequences, 60% to 75% seen once. Sequenced: liver tumor tissue from sampling region 1. The receptor set was obtained from a man aged 40-55 years with primary liver carcinoma and hepatitis B virus infection. The CDR3 runs from the conserved cysteine through the conserved F or W. Each record gives: clone size, J gene, D gene, V gene, CDR3 DNA, CDR3 protein. A D gene is named only where the DNA matches it firmly. Rows may omit the clone size; those that give it use once, few, many or a size class.

-	TRBJ2-3	TRBD2	TRBV11-1	TGTACCAGCTGCCTCGTGACTAGCACACAAACAGATACGCAGTATTTT	CTSCLVTSTQTDTQYF
many	TRBJ2-5	-	TRBV2	TGTGCCAGCAGTGAATCGGGTATGGAGACCCAGTACTTC	CASSESGMETQYF
-	TRBJ2-1	-	TRBV6-5	TGTGCCAGCAGGACGCTTGGACAATCCAATGAGCAGTTCTTC	CASRTLGQSNEQFF
-	TRBJ1-1	TRBD1	TRBV2	TGTGCCAGCAGTCAACAGGGGGCCGGGAACACTGAAGCTTTCTTT	CASSQQGAGNTEAFF
-	TRBJ2-1	-	TRBV4-1	TGTGCCAGCAGCCAATCCGGGACCAGCGGTGACATTGAGCAGTTCTTC	CASSQSGTSGDIEQFF
-	TRBJ2-2	-	TRBV5-1	TGCGCCAGCAGCGCCGGGACTTCGAACACCGGGGAGCTGTTTTTT	CASSAGTSNTGELFF
few	TRBJ2-7	-	TRBV10-3	TGTGCCTTCACCTCGACTGCTGACTACGAGCAGCACTTC	CAFTSTADYEQHF
few	TRBJ1-4	-	TRBV15	TGTGCCACCAGCAGTGGGGTTCCCGCAACTAATGAAAAACTGTTTTTT	CATSSGVPATNEKLFF
-	TRBJ2-7	-	TRBV6-2/TRBV6-3	TGTGCCAGCAGCCCTGCCAAGCGGCTTAACTCCTACGCGCAGTACTTC	CASSPAKRLNSYAQYF
-	TRBJ2-7	-	TRBV11-2	TGTGCCAGCAGCCTAGTACTCCTCTCATACGAGCTGTACTTC	CASSLVLLSYELYF
-	TRBJ1-1	-	TRBV6-2/TRBV6-3	TGTGCCAGTAGTTGCCGGGAGAACACTGAAGCTTTCTTT	CASSCRENTEAFF
many	TRBJ2-6	TRBD1	TRBV6-4	TGTGCCACCTCGACAGGGACCTCTGGGGCCAACGTCCTGACTTTC	CATSTGTSGANVLTF
-	TRBJ2-5	-	TRBV4-1	TGCACCAGCAGGATCGTGACTAGTGGGAGCGTAGGGACCCAGTACTTC	CTSRIVTSGSVGTQYF